This T cell receptor beta chain was obtained from a study of blood T cell repertoires in COVID-19 (TCRdb year 2020). Context from the whole study: Samples from collaborators originated in the United States, Italy and Spain and spanned both the acute and convalescent phases of COVID-19. The prospective study material was composed of cDNA or gDNA derived from T cells, B-cell-depleted T cells, or PBMCs. The dataset comprised deeply sampled blood TCRbeta repertoires from subjects exposed to, actively infected with, or recovered from COVID-19. The repertoires were released in a freely available public database meant as a resource for research on the immune response to SARS-CoV-2. Samples came from the ongoing ImmuneRACE study (first 160 participants) plus 1,254 subjects from 6 global collaborators. Sample metadata almost always included a de-identified subject ID, COVID-19 status, age in years and sex. Where available, HLA class I and class II types were obtained from metadata supplied by the sample provider rather than from assay-based typing. Study-level results and caveats: Clinical and demographic metadata were provided uncurated, with the amount varying by source and participant.

A note on this clone: It lacks a known antigen. Base qualities are not at hand, and no much larger clone is one base apart.

Taken from the germline V gene (reference sequence), the CDR1 and CDR2 loops are GTSNPN and SVGIG. Trimming accounts for 3 bases at V and 1 base at J, while the number of junction bases matched to no gene is 2. The cysteine opens and the phenylalanine closes a CDR3 of 14 amino acids. The retained sequence is limited to the CDR3, 42 bases, with the frame set at the first base. TCRbeta CDR3 regions were amplified from genomic DNA using the immunoSEQ Assay, a bias-controlled multiplex PCR. The authors' analysis ran thus. Within the assay, amplification of reference gene primers was used to estimate how many nucleated cells each sample contained. To quantify the absolute abundance of each unique TCRbeta CDR3 rearrangement, sequence reads were collapsed and filtered. Productive Simpson clonality was computed per sample as the square root of Simpson's diversity index over productive rearrangements. In its TCRdb copy, this immuneACCESS table keeps in-frame sequences only and misses some clones. Where compared with another copy, unresolved V genes explain less than half of these, and the others have no known cause. Clone size and V and J calls were adopted from that table, with D and trimming inferred from the DNA. A total of about 480,000 clones appear in this sample, around nine tenths of them only once. The ten top clones hold 8.3% of the sample.

In the prospective study, participants were 18 to 89 years old, resided in fewer than 25 geographic areas of the United States, and were enrolled through a virtual design. In the prospective study, cohorts were assigned on the basis of participant-reported clinical history obtained from a screening survey and a study questionnaire. ImmuneRACE Cohort 3 recovered participants were defined by two consecutive negative NP/OP PCR tests, healthcare professional clearance, or symptom resolution. Mobile phlebotomists in the prospective study collected whole blood, serum and a nasopharyngeal or oropharyngeal swab from every participant. Prospective study participants could optionally give additional blood draws and questionnaires over an approximately two-month period. Before DNA extraction, prospective study blood samples were shipped either frozen or at room temperature.

Here the chain combines TRBV30 and TRBJ1-1, with 10 bases aligning to TRBD1. The TCR was taken from a woman aged 60-70 years who had recovered from COVID-19. Sequences were obtained from PBMCs or T cells enriched from blood (not recorded which). The CDR3 is CAWRTGGANTEAFF. Read as DNA, the sequence is TGTGCCTGGAGGACAGGGGGCGCGAACACTGAAGCTTTCTTT.